The entry below gives a single T cell receptor beta chain sequence along with its context. The PCR employed 60 Vbeta primers together with 13 Jbeta primers. Sequenced by immunoSEQ multiplex PCR; TCRdb stores in-frame clones only, minus some. The sample carries some 110,000 clones, 10% recorded once. The data were taken from a study of cytomegalovirus exposure and HLA in healthy donors. The CDR3 is made up of 14 amino acids. In germline, CDR1 is SGHTS, CDR2 YDEGEE. The V and J ends lost 4 bases and 7 bases, in that order; junction bases with no gene match: 4. The sample taken for sequencing was PBMCs. The chain uses TRBV5-8 and TRBJ1-4, with 10 bases matching TRBD1. This clonotype originated in a man aged 35-49 years in good health and CMV-seropositive. For the CDR3, the DNA is TGTGCCAGCAGCAAGGGACAGGGGACTGAAAAACTGTTTTTT. Translation gives CASSKGQGTEKLFF.